Here is one T cell receptor (beta chain) with its context. At least ten counts were recorded for this clonotype. No antigen is known for it. Base-call qualities are not available, and no considerably larger clone is one nucleotide away. This entry is derived from a study of human T cells and chemical hapten exposure (TCRdb year 2021). Regarding the research as a whole: For sensitization, 2% DPC in acetone was applied to an approximately 2 cm by approximately 2 cm area of upper inner arm skin. Throughout the approximately 25-week study period, patients were also given weekly therapeutic DPC doses on the scalp. Patch tests used Finn chambers with 0.01% DPC on the upper back, scored after 6 days by International Contact Dermatitis Research Group standards. Alopecia areata with under or over 50% scalp involvement, alopecia totalis and alopecia universalis were represented in the patient cohort, which was mostly female. The libraries were sequenced as a pool, and the TCR yield per sample differed mostly because of small variations in library volumes within the pool. In alopecia patients, the study followed how the peripheral blood TCR repertoire changed in vivo over primary and secondary sensitization to diphenylcyclopropenone (DPC), a hapten. Blood samples were taken from patients before sensitization (week 0) and then at 2, 6 and about 24 weeks after DPC sensitization. Approximately 30 alopecia patients provided blood for TCR sequencing at one to four time points (pre-sensitization, 2, 6 and 24 weeks).

Overall study results and their limits: Alopecia, a presumed autoimmune disease, was present in all patients, so the immune response of the patients might differ from that of healthy individuals. After repeated subsampling, changes were observed in the strength of the expansion versus patch-test correlation and in the threshold at which the correlation became significant. Compared with pre-sensitization or healthy control sets, expanded TCRs formed significantly more large CDR3 similarity clusters, which is consistent with antigen-driven responses. A positive correlation was found between the number of PT1 expanded TCRs and patch test score, with significance reached at thresholds 8, 16 and 32 but not 4. The number of TCRs above 1 in 1000 frequency did not change with DPC sensitization; there was no evidence of global repertoire structure alterations.

Library method: RACE. TCRdb lists the instrument as NextSeq 500. Library preparation attached unique molecular identifiers to individual cDNA molecules for quantitative, reproducible TCR counting. For every blood RNA sample, sequencing covered both the TCR alpha and TCR beta chains. As for the original processing: Samples had a median of roughly 98,000 TCRs, with a range from roughly 23,224 to 700,000. V, J and CDR3 annotation of the TCR reads was carried out using the Decombinator software suite. Every sample was subsampled to the same number of TCRs (28,000) for the PS versus PT1 abundance plots. Expanded TCRs were defined as absent before sensitization and observed at least eight times at the 2-week time point. The public sequencing data were trimmed at Q25 with fastp and processed into clonotypes with MiXCR by TCRdb, which kept only in-frame beta chains. One record per CDR3 amino acid sequence lists the most common genes and DNA. The authors' filters were not applied to this entry. The sample profile shows some 360,000 distinct CDR3 sequences; 4.5% to 6% of them were found once. The biggest ten clones account for 2% to 3% of the sample.

Germline trimming amounts to 3 bases on V and 9 bases on J, with 6 as the count of junction bases outside the gene matches. The CDR3 covers 13 residues, taking in both the cysteine and the phenylalanine. The entry retains the CDR3 DNA only, 39 bases that are in frame from base 1. CDR1 and CDR2, per the germline V gene (reference sequence), are MNHEY and SMNVEV. The sample's time point label, in plain terms: pre-sensitization, week 0. This sample's treatment or condition label indicates: therapeutic diphenylcyclopropenone sensitization with weekly scalp DPC. Blood at each patch-test visit was drawn before the patch test was applied. Eligible patients were aged 18 to 70, diagnosed with alopecia, deemed suitable for DPC therapy, and excluded if pregnant. Total RNA was isolated from unfractionated whole blood collected in Tempus Blood RNA tubes.

This receptor was identified in a woman aged 45-65 years with alopecia areata. Some clones in this sample may be carry-over from other donors' samples. The chain links TRBV27 with TRBJ2-7; 9 bases in between match TRBD1. This specimen consisted of whole blood, obtained in connection with sensitization to the hapten diphenylcyclopropenone (DPC). The nucleotides read TGTGCCAGCAGTTTTGACAGGGGGACGCGGCAGTACTTC. Its protein product is CASSFDRGTRQYF.